This T cell receptor (beta chain) was profiled in a study of vaccination and CD4 T cells after COVID-19. About the research overall: Post-vaccine sampling followed dose two by a median roughly 65 days (range 14 to 241).

Worth noting for this clonotype: Its antigen is currently unknown.

Oncomine TCR Beta short-read sequencing was applied to DNA from cultured CD4+ T cells. TCRdb independently ran MiXCR on the PCR reads; one entry per CDR3 protein. This repertoire shows 13,000 or so distinct CDR3 sequences, roughly 52% found once; its top ten account for roughly 12%. The germline V and J ends were trimmed by 1 base and 0 bases, with 10 bases remaining between them. CDR3 size: 15 residues. Germline V CDR1 and CDR2: GTSNPN, SVGIG (reference sequence). Treatment here: roughly 10-day PBMC culture with coronavirus spike peptide pools or control peptides (ViraFEST assay). Antigen-specific T cell expansion with peptide pools preceded TCR sequencing in the ViraFEST approach. Alongside around 10 IU/ml IL-2 and roughly 10 ug/ml peptide pools, PBMCs were cultured at 2 million to 2.5 million per well.

The chain uses TRBV30 and TRBJ1-3, with a possible D match to TRBD1 (5 bases). Sequenced sample: CD4+ T cells from blood, cultured in vitro. The origin of this receptor is a human donor who had recovered from COVID-19. The CDR3 bases are TGTGCCTGGAGTGCCAGGGTCCGCTCTGGAAACACCATATATTTT. Amino acid sequence: CAWSARVRSGNTIYF.